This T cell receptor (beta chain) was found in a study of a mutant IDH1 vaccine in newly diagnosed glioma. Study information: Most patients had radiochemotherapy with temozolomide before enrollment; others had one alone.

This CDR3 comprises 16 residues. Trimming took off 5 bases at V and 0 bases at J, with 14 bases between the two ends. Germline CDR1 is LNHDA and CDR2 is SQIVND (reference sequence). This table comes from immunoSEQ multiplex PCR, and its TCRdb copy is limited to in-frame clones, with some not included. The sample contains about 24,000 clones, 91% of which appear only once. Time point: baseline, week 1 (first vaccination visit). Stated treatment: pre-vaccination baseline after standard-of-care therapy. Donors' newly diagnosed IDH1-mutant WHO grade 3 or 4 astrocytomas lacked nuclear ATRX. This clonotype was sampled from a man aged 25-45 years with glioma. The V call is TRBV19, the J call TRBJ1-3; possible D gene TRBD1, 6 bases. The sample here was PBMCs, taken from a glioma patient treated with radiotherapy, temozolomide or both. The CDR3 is CASSFSGVSSGNTIYF. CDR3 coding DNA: TGTGCCAGTAGTTTCTCAGGGGTCAGCTCTGGAAACACCATATATTTT.